This TCR beta chain was captured by sequencing in a study of cytomegalovirus exposure and HLA in healthy donors. Study-wide findings and caveats: A few CMV-associated chains proved CMV antigen-specific in vitro. The listing of 150 to 200 TCR beta chains classed them as cytomegalovirus-associated.

Notes on this clone: The antigen remains unidentified.

In the PCR, 60 Vbeta and 13 Jbeta primers were used. Sequencing was performed with immunoSEQ multiplex PCR; in TCRdb, only in-frame clones are kept and a portion is missing. The table includes roughly 160,000 clones, roughly 85% detected once. V was pared by 9 bases and J by 5 bases, with 13 bases between. Looked up from germline, CDR1 is LNHDA and CDR2 is SQIVND (reference sequence). The CDR3 runs 12 residues. This TCR came from a man aged 25-40 years in good health and CMV-seronegative. Sequences were obtained from PBMCs. V is TRBV19 and J is TRBJ1-2; tentatively, D is TRBD1 (5 bases). CDR3 loop: CASRDFDYGYTF. The CDR3 DNA sequence: TGTGCCAGCCGGGACTTTGATTATGGCTACACCTTC.